The 26 T cell receptor beta chains below all came from one sample that was sequenced in a study of lymphopenia after photon versus proton radiotherapy. Libraries were prepared by immunoSEQ multiplex PCR; TCRdb keeps only in-frame clonotypes and omits some of them. The data hold approximately 66,000 clones, with roughly 86% observed a single time. The specimen comprised peripheral blood, sampled from a patient treated with photon-based radiotherapy. These receptors were obtained from a man between 40 and 49 years old with gastric cancer.

The V call is TRBV6-1, the J call TRBJ1-4; D is ambiguous. Germline CDR1 and CDR2: MNHNS and SASEGT. Trimming stripped 5 bases from V and 6 bases from J, with 4 bases between. CDR3 length: 11 residues. The CDR3 DNA sequence: TGTGCCAGCAGTCCTCATGAAAAACTGTTTTTT. Its protein is CASSPHEKLFF.

DNA of the CDR3: TGCAGCGCGTGGCAGGGTCTTATGAACACTGAAGCTTTCTTT. Protein product: CSAWQGLMNTEAFF. The V call is TRBV29-1, the J call TRBJ1-1; tentative D call: TRBD1 (5 bases). V lost 7 bases and J lost 0, with 15 bases in between. This CDR3 has 14 amino acids. Looked up from germline, CDR1 is SQVTM and CDR2 is ANQGSEA. The whole variable domain, remainder taken from reference TRBV29-1 and TRBJ1-1, is SAVISQKPSRDICQRGTSLTIQCQVDSQVTMMFWYRQQPGQSLTLIATANQGSEATYESGFVIDKFPISRPNLTFSTLTVSNMSPEDSSIYLCSAWQGLMNTEAFFGQGTRLTVV.

This chain joins TRBV11-2 and TRBJ2-1; TRBD1 agrees at 9 bases. The CDR3 extends over 15 amino acids. With 5 bases clipped from V and 1 base from J, the junction kept 3 bases outside the gene matches. Germline V lookup: CDR1 SGHAT, CDR2 FQNNGV. The CDR3 sequence: CASSRQGGSYNEQFF. CDR3 nucleotide sequence: TGTGCCAGCAGCCGACAGGGGGGGTCCTACAATGAGCAGTTCTTC.

V is TRBV7-2 and J is TRBJ2-3; no firm D call. There are 15 residues in the CDR3. Trimming took off 3 bases at V and 3 bases at J, with 13 bases between the two ends. The V gene's germline CDR1 is SGHTA and CDR2 FQGNSA. The CDR3 spells CASSFLTWGTDTQYF. The DNA of the CDR3 is TGTGCCAGCAGCTTTCTTACCTGGGGAACAGATACGCAGTATTTT.

The chain joins TRBV15 to TRBJ2-1, with 8 bases lining up with TRBD1. This CDR3 comprises 15 residues. CDR1 is LNHNV and CDR2 is YYDKDF in the germline V gene (reference sequence). Germline trimming cut 8 bases from V and 9 bases from J; bases unmatched to any gene: 15. CDR3 coding DNA: TGTGCCACCTCGAGCGTGAGACAGGGGAGGCCTGAGCAGTTCTTC. Encoded protein: CATSSVRQGRPEQFF.

The V and J genes are TRBV6-1 and TRBJ1-2; no firm D call. The CDR3 is 14 amino acids. The V end was cut by 2 bases, the J end by 6 bases, with 13 bases between. The germline V gene has CDR1 MNHNS and CDR2 SASEGT. For the CDR3, the DNA is TGTGCCAGCAGTGAATTACTAAAGCGGGATGGCTACACCTTC. Translation: CASSELLKRDGYTF.

The V and J genes are TRBV29-1 and TRBJ2-7; 7 bases are a match to TRBD2. Germline V gene lookup returns CDR1 SQVTM and CDR2 ANQGSEA. The CDR3 has 13 amino acids. The J segment lost 3 bases and the V segment lost 5 bases, leaving 7 bases of the junction unmatched. This chain's CDR3 is CSVKGREGYEQYF. The CDR3 DNA reads TGCAGCGTTAAAGGCAGGGAGGGCTACGAGCAGTACTTC.

The genes are TRBV7-9 and TRBJ2-1; D not resolved. The CDR3 is made up of 14 amino acids. Looked up from germline, CDR1 is SEHNR and CDR2 is FQNEAQ (reference sequence). Trimming removed 3 bases at V and 8 bases at J, with 14 bases between. The CDR3 sequence is CASSFGPSVDEQFF. The CDR3 DNA reads TGTGCCAGCAGCTTTGGGCCCTCGGTGGATGAGCAGTTCTTC.

The chain couples TRBV5-1 to TRBJ1-6, with D possibly being TRBD1 (6 bases). The CDR3 length is 15 residues. Germline V gives CDR1 SGHRS, CDR2 YFSETQ. Trimming removed 0 bases from V and 10 bases from J, with 14 bases in between. The chain's CDR3 is CASSLAGGLGSPLHF. CDR3 sequence (DNA): TGCGCCAGCAGCTTGGCTGGGGGGCTCGGCTCACCCCTCCACTTT.

The J gene is TRBJ2-5, the V gene TRBV19; possibly TRBD2 for D (6 bases). Germline CDR1 reads LNHDA; CDR2 reads SQIVND (reference sequence). V lost 6 bases and J lost 14, with 19 bases in between. This CDR3 contains 12 residues. In DNA form, the CDR3 reads TGTGCCAGTAGCCTCGGGGCGGGGTCACCTTACTTC. Its protein is CASSLGAGSPYF.

V and J are TRBV4-2 and TRBJ2-1, with 10 positions matching TRBD2. The CDR3 loop spans 18 amino acids. V lost 1 base and J lost 4; bases outside the gene matches: 10. Germline lookup yields CDR1 LGHNA and CDR2 YNFKEQ. The chain's CDR3 is CASSQGGASGGGYNEQFF. CDR3 in DNA: TGTGCCAGCAGCCAAGGTGGGGCTAGCGGGGGTGGTTACAATGAGCAGTTCTTC.

Only a few counts were recorded for this clone. The gene calls are TRBV30 and TRBJ1-5, with a weak D call TRBD1 (5 bases). The germline gives CDR1 GTSNPN, CDR2 SVGIG (reference sequence). The CDR3 spans 14 residues. V lost 0 bases, J lost 3 bases, and 9 bases lay in between. CDR3 DNA: TGTGCCTGGAGTGTAGGGACCGTCAATCAGCCCCAGCATTTT. Amino acids: CAWSVGTVNQPQHF.

Here the CDR3 DNA reads TGCGCCAGCAGCTGGGGGACAGGGTATTATGAGCAGTTCTTC. It specifies CASSWGTGYYEQFF. This chain connects TRBV4-3 to TRBJ2-1; the match to TRBD1 covers 9 bases. Per the germline V gene, CDR1 is LGHNA and CDR2 is YSLEER. This CDR3 region has 14 residues. The V and J ends lost 5 bases and 8 bases, in that order; junction bases with no gene match: 7.

This sequence joins TRBV7-3 and TRBJ2-5; no definite D call. The CDR3 loop spans 13 amino acids. Trimming pared 2 bases from V and 5 bases from J, leaving 9 bases between. Germline V gene sequence: CDR1 SGHTA, CDR2 FQGTGA. The CDR3 spells CASSLDGVETQYF. The CDR3 region has the DNA TGTGCCAGCAGCTTAGATGGGGTGGAGACCCAGTACTTC. The variable domain in full, completed from reference TRBV7-3 and TRBJ2-5, reads GAGVSQTPSNKVTEKGKYVELRCDPISGHTALYWYRQSLGQGPEFLIYFQGTGAADDSGLPNDRFFAVRPEGSVSTLKIQRTERGDSAVYLCASSLDGVETQYFGPGTRLLVL.

This sequence joins TRBV19 and TRBJ1-4, with a weak D call TRBD1 (5 bases). The V end lost 7 bases, the J end lost 11 bases, and 17 bases lay between the germline ends. The CDR3 consists of 13 residues. In germline, CDR1 is LNHDA, CDR2 SQIVND (reference sequence). CDR3 sequence: CASTHPGTRKLFF. The CDR3 DNA reads TGTGCCAGTACCCATCCCGGGACCCGGAAACTGTTTTTT.

V usage is TRBV11-2 and J usage is TRBJ1-2; D is undetermined. V shed 1 base and J shed 7 bases, with 13 bases lying between them. CDR1 SGHAT and CDR2 FQNNGV come from the germline V gene. The length of the CDR3 is 14 residues. The CDR3 loop is CASSLVGLLGGYTF. For the CDR3, the DNA is TGTGCCAGCAGCTTAGTAGGCCTATTGGGTGGCTACACCTTC.

The CDR3 coding sequence is TGTGCCAGCAGCAAAGGGGATTTCGGTGATACGCAGTATTTT. Protein product: CASSKGDFGDTQYF. J is TRBJ2-3 and V is TRBV7-9; tentative D call: TRBD1 (5 bases). The germline gives CDR1 SEHNR, CDR2 FQNEAQ (reference sequence). CDR3 length equals 14 residues. The V and J ends lost 5 bases and 6 bases respectively, with 15 bases between them.

This clone was detected once. The chain is built from TRBV4-2 and TRBJ2-3, with a possible D match to TRBD2 (6 bases). V was clipped by 0 bases and J by 0 bases, with 13 bases between them. The CDR3 has 17 residues. The germline CDR1 and CDR2 sequences are LGHNA and YNFKEQ. This chain's CDR3 is CASSQDPWGTSTDTQYF. The CDR3 DNA reads TGTGCCAGCAGCCAAGATCCCTGGGGGACTAGCACAGATACGCAGTATTTT.

The V and J genes are TRBV5-8 and TRBJ1-2; tentative D call: TRBD1 (6 bases). CDR1 is SGHTS, CDR2 YDEGEE, per germline. The CDR3 consists of 13 residues. Trimming removed 2 bases at V and 7 bases at J, with 12 bases between. In nucleotides, the CDR3 is TGTGCCAGCAGCTTAACAGGGTTCTTTGGCTACACCTTC. Translating gives CASSLTGFFGYTF.

V is TRBV29-1 and J is TRBJ2-1, with 8 bases matching TRBD2. With 2 bases clipped from V and 8 bases from J, the junction kept 8 bases outside the gene matches. Per the germline V gene, CDR1 is SQVTM and CDR2 is ANQGSEA. There are 14 residues in the CDR3. The CDR3 nucleotides are TGCAGCGTTGAAATCCTAGCGGGTGCGTATGAGCAGTTCTTC. It codes for CSVEILAGAYEQFF.

In this sample, this clone turned up a few times. In DNA form, the CDR3 reads TGTGCCAGCAGCTTGGCCGGGACAAGCGGGTATGGCTACACCTTC. It yields the protein CASSLAGTSGYGYTF. The chain combines TRBV5-4 with TRBJ1-2; a weak D match, TRBD1 (6 bases). V shed 0 bases and J shed 5 bases, with 14 bases lying between them. Germline V CDR1 and CDR2: SGHNT, YYREEE (reference sequence). The CDR3 consists of 15 residues.

CDR3 DNA: TGTGCCAGCAGTGAACAGGGGGCGAGGGGGGCCAACGTCCTGACTTTC. It translates to CASSEQGARGANVLTF. The V and J genes are TRBV2 and TRBJ2-6, with TRBD1 matching over 8 bases. V was clipped by 2 bases and J by 4 bases; unmatched bases: 4. Looked up from germline, CDR1 is SNHLY and CDR2 is FYNNEI. The CDR3 totals 16 residues.

This chain joins TRBV6-5 and TRBJ2-5; possibly TRBD1 for D (5 bases). Trimming removed 6 bases from V and 5 bases from J, with 13 bases in between. The CDR3 extends over 13 amino acids. Germline CDR1 is MNHEY and CDR2 is SVGAGI. In DNA, the CDR3 is TGTGCCAGCAGAGCAGGGTCGGTTGAGACCCAGTACTTC. Translated: CASRAGSVETQYF.

The rearrangement links TRBV1 to TRBJ2-6; the D call of TRBD1 is as the table states it, not checked on the DNA. TRBV1 is a pseudogene segment. This CDR3 is 19 amino acids long. This CDR3 is CTSSQLPGQGCSGANVLTF. CDR3 bases: TGCACCAGCAGCCAGTTGCCGGGACAGGGGTGCTCTGGGGCCAACGTCCTGACTTTC.

V gene TRBV27 combines with J gene TRBJ2-2; a possible D gene is TRBD1 (5 bases). CDR3 length: 14 amino acids. Between the trimmed V and J ends, which lost 4 bases and 5 bases, there was a span of 11 bases. Germline values: CDR1 MNHEY, CDR2 SMNVEV (reference sequence). The CDR3 DNA reads TGTGCCAGCAGTTCCTCCAGGGTAACCGGGGAGCTGTTTTTT. It translates to CASSSSRVTGELFF.

The chain combines TRBV6-1 with TRBJ1-3; D remains ambiguous. With 8 bases removed from V and 2 bases from J, the gap between germline ends came to 10 bases. This CDR3 has 13 amino acids. CDR1 and CDR2 from the germline V gene are MNHNS and SASEGT. In DNA form, the CDR3 reads TGTGCCAGCTCCCAGGCCACTGGAAACACCATATATTTT. This codes for CASSQATGNTIYF.